The 32 T cell receptor beta chains below were found in one sample sequenced in a study of blood T cells in healthy people across ages. Next came a second PCR, run for about 7 to 12 cycles, which used a sample-barcoded 5' primer along with a J-beta primer mix. TCRdb fed the 5' RACE reads into MiXCR, producing one record per CDR3 protein. This sample carries 1.5 million to 2 million distinct CDR3 sequences, about 49% of them seen once, and the ten largest clones take approximately 2.1%. The sample taken for sequencing was blood. Receptor source: a woman aged 40 to 49 in good health.

To note about this clonotype: One end of the junction fails to match germline, which may point to a read error. V usage is TRBV4-1 and J usage is TRBJ2-3, with 7 bases lining up with TRBD1. The germline V gene encodes CDR1 MGHRA and CDR2 YSYEKL. The CDR3 spans 17 residues. CDR3 sequence (DNA): TGCGCCAGCAGACAAGATAGAAGGGGGCGCATCACAGATACGCAGTATTTT. Translation gives CASRQDRRGRITDTQYF.

The chain has TRBV7-2 and TRBJ1-6; a possible D gene is TRBD1 (5 bases). CDR3 size: 13 residues. Germline loops: CDR1 SGHTA, CDR2 FQGNSA. Trimming removed 5 bases at V and 13 bases at J, with 15 bases between. In DNA form, the CDR3 reads TGTGCCAGCAGCCTAGGGGAGGGGCGTCCCCTCCACTTT. Amino acid sequence: CASSLGEGRPLHF. The full variable domain, in which reference TRBV7-2 and TRBJ1-6 provide the parts outside the CDR3, is GAGVSQSPSNKVTEKGKDVELRCDPISGHTALYWYRQSLGQGLEFLIYFQGNSAPDKSGLPSDRFSAERTGGSVSTLTIQRTQQEDSAVYLCASSLGEGRPLHFGNGTRLTVT.

This clonotype was recorded once. V and J are TRBV4-3 and TRBJ1-2; 7 bases are shared with TRBD1. CDR1 LGHNA and CDR2 YSLEER come from the germline V gene. The V segment lost 1 base and the J segment 2 bases; nucleotides outside the gene matches: 4. The CDR3 has 15 residues. The CDR3 loop is CASSQVGGDNYGYTF. DNA of the CDR3: TGCGCCAGCAGCCAAGTAGGGGGCGACAACTATGGCTACACCTTC.

The chain couples TRBV27 to TRBJ2-3; D is unresolved. CDR1 MNHEY and CDR2 SMNVEV come from the germline V gene (reference sequence). There are 14 residues in the CDR3. V was clipped by 6 bases and J by 1 base, with 11 bases between them. The CDR3 nucleotides read TGTGCCAGCAGGACGGTTGAGGGCACAGATACGCAGTATTTT. It translates to CASRTVEGTDTQYF.

The genes are TRBV28 and TRBJ1-4; a possible D gene is TRBD1 (6 bases). Trimming pared 1 base from V and 8 bases from J, leaving 17 bases between. The CDR3 length is 16 residues. Looked up from germline, CDR1 is MDHEN and CDR2 is SYDVKM. Written as DNA, the CDR3 is TGTGCCAGCAGTTTATTCCTACAGGGACTGGGGGAAAAACTGTTTTTT. It encodes CASSLFLQGLGEKLFF. Full variable domain (outside the CDR3, taken from reference TRBV28 and TRBJ1-4): DVKVTQSSRYLVKRTGEKVFLECVQDMDHENMFWYRQDPGLGLRLIYFSYDVKMKEKGDIPEGYSVSREKKERFSLILESASTNQTSMYLCASSLFLQGLGEKLFFGSGTQLSVL.

In this sample, this clonotype turned up many times. V is TRBV9 and J is TRBJ1-2; D call uncertain. Germline V gene sequence: CDR1 SGDLS, CDR2 YYNGEE. Trimming took 2 bases from V and 4 from J, leaving 9 bases between them. This CDR3 region has 13 residues. The CDR3 reads CASSVGQSYGYTF. In DNA, the CDR3 is TGTGCCAGCAGCGTGGGTCAGAGCTATGGCTACACCTTC. The whole variable domain, filled in from reference TRBV9 and TRBJ1-2, reads DSGVTQTPKHLITATGQRVTLRCSPRSGDLSVYWYQQSLDQGLQFLIQYYNGEERAKGNILERFSAQQFPDLHSELNLSSLELGDSALYFCASSVGQSYGYTFGSGTRLTVV.

The sample holds many counts of this clonotype. The chain uses TRBV6-1 and TRBJ2-3; perhaps TRBD2 as D (6 bases). With 5 bases removed from V and 6 bases from J, the gap between germline ends came to 21 bases. Per germline, CDR1 MNHNS and CDR2 SASEGT. The CDR3 runs 16 residues. The CDR3 protein is CASSNRGTGVGDTQYF. DNA of the CDR3: TGTGCCAGCAGTAACCGCGGGACTGGCGTCGGGGATACGCAGTATTTT.

V is TRBV28 and J is TRBJ2-7, with D possibly being TRBD2 (5 bases). The ends were cut back, 4 bases at V and 5 bases at J, with 9 bases in the middle. The CDR3 is made up of 12 amino acids. CDR1 and CDR2 from the germline V gene are MDHEN and SYDVKM. The CDR3 is CASSWRLDEQYF. CDR3 coding DNA: TGTGCCAGCAGTTGGAGGTTGGACGAGCAGTACTTC.

This chain joins TRBV24-1 and TRBJ2-1, with 7 bases identical to TRBD2. The CDR3 runs 16 residues. CDR1 KGHDR and CDR2 SFDVKD come from the germline V gene. V shed 5 bases, J shed 6 bases, and the junction held 12 bases outside the gene matches. The CDR3 is CATSGVAGEVGNEQFF. As DNA, the CDR3 is TGTGCCACCAGTGGAGTTGCGGGGGAGGTGGGCAATGAGCAGTTCTTC.

J is TRBJ2-1 and V is TRBV28, with 8 bases lining up with TRBD2. The ends lost 2 bases at V and 14 bases at J; junction bases unmatched: 5. Germline V gives CDR1 MDHEN, CDR2 SYDVKM. The CDR3 is made up of 12 amino acids. The DNA of the CDR3 is TGTGCCAGCAGTTTAGGCGGCGGGGGGAAGTTCTTC. This encodes CASSLGGGGKFF.

V and J are TRBV4-2 and TRBJ2-7; no firm D call. CDR3 length equals 14 residues. CDR1 and CDR2 from the germline V gene are LGHNA and YNFKEQ. Trimming pared 0 bases from V and 7 bases from J, leaving 13 bases between. CDR3 nucleotides: TGTGCCAGCAGCCAAGATGAAGGTTGGAATGAGCAGTACTTC. Translation gives CASSQDEGWNEQYF.

This clonotype has a handful of counts. The rearrangement uses TRBV7-9 and TRBJ2-3, with D tentatively TRBD1 (6 bases). Trimming removed 5 bases at V and 3 bases at J, with 15 bases between. The CDR3 consists of 15 residues. Germline lookup yields CDR1 SEHNR and CDR2 FQNEAQ (reference sequence). The DNA of the CDR3 is TGTGCCAGCAGCCTTATTACAGGGAATACAGATACGCAGTATTTT. This codes for CASSLITGNTDTQYF.

V usage is TRBV25-1 and J usage is TRBJ1-2; a possible D gene is TRBD1 (6 bases). The V and J ends lost 8 bases and 7 bases respectively, with 14 bases between them. Germline V gene data show CDR1 as MGHDK and CDR2 as SYGVNS. The CDR3 totals 12 residues. CDR3 nucleotide sequence: TGTGCCAGCCTCTCAGGGGAGGGTGGCTACACCTTC. Translating it yields CASLSGEGGYTF.

The rearrangement joins TRBV29-1 to TRBJ2-1; 7 bases line up with TRBD2. V shed 6 bases and J 4 bases; nucleotides not matched to a gene: 6. The CDR3 has 13 amino acids. Germline V gene lookup returns CDR1 SQVTM and CDR2 ANQGSEA. The chain's CDR3 is CSVTWGGYNEQFF. The CDR3 DNA sequence: TGCAGCGTCACCTGGGGGGGATACAATGAGCAGTTCTTC.

At least ten counts were recorded for this clonotype. The CDR3 DNA reads as TGTGCCAGCAGTCTGGACAGGGGTCATGAGCAGTTCTTC. Its protein is CASSLDRGHEQFF. This rearrangement joins TRBV5-6 to TRBJ2-1, with 9 positions matching TRBD1. V lost 5 bases, J lost 8 bases, and 5 bases stayed unmatched. Germline CDR1 reads SGHDT; CDR2 reads YYEEEE. The CDR3 contains 13 residues.

The chain recombines TRBV29-1 with TRBJ2-3; D is perhaps TRBD1 (6 bases). V lost 1 base, J lost 4 bases, and 9 bases lay in between. The CDR3 spans 13 residues. Germline V gives CDR1 SQVTM, CDR2 ANQGSEA. CDR3 DNA sequence: TGCAGCGTTGAAGTGAACAGGGCAGATACGCAGTATTTT. It yields the protein CSVEVNRADTQYF.

The chain employs TRBV20-1 and TRBJ1-6; the match to TRBD1 covers 7 bases. The CDR3 consists of 13 residues. Trimming at V came to 3 bases and at J to 11 bases, leaving 7 bases not matched to a gene. CDR1 is DFQATT and CDR2 is SNEGSKA in the germline V gene (reference sequence). CDR3 sequence: CSASGDSSTPLHF. In DNA, the CDR3 is TGCAGTGCTAGTGGGGACAGCTCAACACCCCTCCACTTT.

This clonotype was observed a handful of times. The V and J genes are TRBV27 and TRBJ2-3, with TRBD2 identical over 9 bases. This CDR3 has 16 residues. Germline V gene lookup returns CDR1 MNHEY and CDR2 SMNVEV (reference sequence). Unmatched junction bases numbered 10, after V lost 7 bases and J lost 2 bases. The CDR3 bases are TGTGCCAGCACTGGGTCGACTAGCGGACCCACAGATACGCAGTATTTT. It is translated as CASTGSTSGPTDTQYF.

The sample holds a few counts of this clonotype. The V call is TRBV20-1, the J call TRBJ2-5, with 9 bases fitting TRBD2. Germline CDR1 DFQATT, CDR2 SNEGSKA (reference sequence). The V gene end was trimmed by 0 bases and the J gene end by 5 bases; junction bases not matched to a gene: 10. The CDR3 runs to 16 residues. This chain's CDR3 is CSARDVRSGGPETQYF. The CDR3 coding sequence is TGCAGTGCTAGAGATGTGAGAAGCGGGGGGCCCGAGACCCAGTACTTC.

This clonotype was counted between two and nine times. The gene calls are TRBV20-1 and TRBJ2-7; 7 positions agree with TRBD1. The V and J ends lost 0 bases and 4 bases, in that order; junction bases with no gene match: 9. Looked up from germline, CDR1 is DFQATT and CDR2 is SNEGSKA (reference sequence). The length of the CDR3 is 15 residues. CDR3 DNA sequence: TGCAGTGCTAGAGATCAAGGGGGCGGTGTATACGAGCAGTACTTC. It yields the protein CSARDQGGGVYEQYF.

This sequence joins TRBV28 and TRBJ1-4; D is unclear. This CDR3 region has 15 residues. CDR1 and CDR2 from the germline V gene are MDHEN and SYDVKM. The V and J ends lost 4 bases and 0 bases respectively, with 9 bases between them. The CDR3 sequence: CASSYQSATNEKLFF. The DNA for the CDR3 is TGTGCCAGCAGTTATCAGAGTGCAACTAATGAAAAACTGTTTTTT.

This clonotype was detected ten times or more. V usage is TRBV7-9 and J usage is TRBJ2-1, with 11 bases identical to TRBD1. J was trimmed by 6 bases and V by 5 bases; bases with no gene match: 6. CDR3 length: 15 residues. From germline, CDR1 is SEHNR and CDR2 FQNEAQ (reference sequence). The CDR3: CASSLGQGARNEQFF. Written as DNA, the CDR3 is TGTGCCAGCAGCCTTGGACAGGGGGCGCGCAATGAGCAGTTCTTC.

A remark on this clonotype: At one end, the junction sequence differs from germline, possibly due to a read error. The chain recombines TRBV4-3 with TRBJ1-2, with TRBD1 matching over 8 bases. From germline, CDR1 is LGHNA and CDR2 YSLEER. This CDR3 has 15 residues. The CDR3 bases are TGCGCCAGCAGCCAAGAATGGACAGGGACCTATAGCTACACCTTC. Residues: CASSQEWTGTYSYTF.

CDR3 coding DNA: TGCAGCGTTGAGCAGGAATCCACAGATACGCAGTATTTT. Protein product: CSVEQESTDTQYF. V is TRBV29-1 and J is TRBJ2-3; the D is unclear. From germline, CDR1 is SQVTM and CDR2 ANQGSEA. The CDR3 is made up of 13 amino acids. Trimming cost V 3 bases and J 2 bases, with 9 bases left between them.

This clonotype showed up just a few times. This chain connects TRBV5-1 to TRBJ1-2, with 9 bases lining up with TRBD1. The length of the CDR3 is 16 residues. The ends lost 4 bases at V and 3 bases at J; junction bases unmatched: 10. CDR1 and CDR2 (germline): SGHRS, YFSETQ. The CDR3 sequence is CASSEGQGPTYYGYTF. The CDR3 DNA reads TGCGCCAGCAGCGAGGGACAGGGTCCCACCTACTATGGCTACACCTTC.

Notes on this clonotype: A read error may explain this, as a much larger clone is one base away. The rearrangement links TRBV12-3 or TRBV12-4 to TRBJ1-2; 7 bases are shared with TRBD1. The CDR3 is 13 amino acids. CDR3 sequence: CASSGTAKYGYTF. The DNA for the CDR3 is TGTGCCAGCAGTGGGACAGCTAAGTATGGCTACACCTTC.

In its sample, this clonotype was seen a few times. The chain joins TRBV12-3 or TRBV12-4 to TRBJ1-2; D might be TRBD1 (6 bases). V lost 5 bases to trimming and J lost 10 bases, with 20 bases between them. CDR3 size: 14 residues. The CDR3 spells CASSLLGGTPFYTF. CDR3 bases: TGTGCCAGCAGTCTACTGGGCGGGACACCATTCTACACCTTC.

The CDR3 bases are TGTGCCAGCGCCTCAGCTAGCACGCAGTATTTT. Protein product: CASASASTQYF. This chain links TRBV25-1 with TRBJ2-3; possibly TRBD2 for D (5 bases). Germline V CDR1 and CDR2: MGHDK, SYGVNS. Between the trimmed V and J ends, which lost 8 bases and 9 bases, there was a span of 12 bases. There are 11 residues in the CDR3.

The chain uses TRBV5-6 and TRBJ2-1; D might be TRBD2 (5 bases). V gave up 4 bases and J gave up 15 bases, with 17 bases separating them. The CDR3 runs to 12 residues. The germline CDR1 and CDR2 sequences are SGHDT and YYEEEE. CDR3 coding DNA: TGTGCCAGCAGCCGAGGAGGTCCGATTCCGTTCTTC. Its translation: CASSRGGPIPFF.

J is TRBJ2-3 and V is TRBV20-1; D may match TRBD1 or TRBD2 (5 bases each). The germline V gene has CDR1 DFQATT and CDR2 SNEGSKA (reference sequence). V lost 3 bases and J 5 bases, leaving 12 bases between the germline ends. This CDR3 has 13 amino acids. The chain's CDR3 is CSARSGAGDTQYF. The CDR3 bases are TGCAGTGCTAGGTCCGGGGCAGGAGATACGCAGTATTTT.

Comment on this clonotype: A clone one base away is much larger, so this may be a read error. The chain is built from TRBV7-2 and TRBJ2-1; 8 positions agree with TRBD1. The CDR3 sequence is 15 residues long. The V gene's germline CDR1 is SGHTA and CDR2 FQGNSA. The CDR3 region is CAGSLVTGVYNEQFF. The CDR3 DNA reads TGTGCCGGCAGCTTAGTGACAGGGGTCTACAATGAGCAGTTCTTC.

The chain has TRBV7-9 and TRBJ2-1; D possibly corresponds to TRBD1 (6 bases). Germline CDR1 SEHNR, CDR2 FQNEAQ (reference sequence). V lost 4 bases and J lost 9, with 13 bases in between. This CDR3 comprises 13 residues. This CDR3 is CASSWSTGSEQFF. The CDR3 coding sequence is TGTGCCAGCAGCTGGTCCACAGGGAGTGAGCAGTTCTTC.